The 24 T cell receptor beta chains below all came from one sample that was sequenced in a study of T-cell memory formation after mild COVID-19. MiXCR, run by TCRdb on the 5' RACE reads, gives a single entry per CDR3 protein. The sample contains hundreds of thousands of distinct CDR3 sequences, roughly 22% of which appear only once. Specimen: PBMCs or a T cell subset sorted from them (not recorded which). The source is an adult woman who had mild COVID-19 (a few samples of this study predate the infection). Cell type and time point are not known.

V gene TRBV5-1 combines with J gene TRBJ2-3; no clear D. Between the trimmed V and J ends, which lost 4 bases and 3 bases, there was a span of 18 bases. The CDR3 loop spans 16 amino acids. The germline gives CDR1 SGHRS, CDR2 YFSETQ. For the CDR3, the DNA is TGCGCCAGCAGCCCGGATGGATTGAGTGGGACAGATACGCAGTATTTT. As protein: CASSPDGLSGTDTQYF.

The chain joins TRBV6-6 to TRBJ2-7; D is unclear. The CDR3 contains 13 residues. Germline V CDR1 and CDR2: MNHNY, SVGAGI (reference sequence). With 0 bases removed from V and 3 bases from J, the gap between germline ends came to 6 bases. As DNA, the CDR3 is TGTGCCAGCAGTTACTCGATGGTCTACGAGCAGTACTTC. Amino acid sequence: CASSYSMVYEQYF.

Here the CDR3 DNA reads TGCGCCAGCAGCTTGGCTCGGCAGGGGAACCACAATGAGCAGTTCTTC. Translation gives CASSLARQGNHNEQFF. The rearrangement links TRBV5-1 to TRBJ2-1; D is perhaps TRBD1 (6 bases). There are 16 residues in the CDR3. Germline V gene data show CDR1 as SGHRS and CDR2 as YFSETQ. V lost 0 bases, J lost 5 bases, and 15 bases lay in between.

The chain employs TRBV4-1 and TRBJ2-5; weak D call: TRBD2 (5 bases). CDR1 is MGHRA and CDR2 is YSYEKL in the germline V gene. This CDR3 has 14 amino acids. The V and J ends lost 1 base and 2 bases respectively, with 8 bases between them. The chain's CDR3 is CASSQVAGQETQYF. CDR3 DNA: TGCGCCAGCAGCCAAGTGGCGGGTCAAGAGACCCAGTACTTC.

The chain carries TRBV5-6 and TRBJ1-5; D call uncertain. Trimming stripped 4 bases from V and 4 bases from J, with 12 bases between. The V gene's germline CDR1 is SGHDT and CDR2 YYEEEE. The length of the CDR3 is 14 residues. The CDR3 region is CASSPKGLNQPQHF. DNA for the CDR3: TGTGCCAGCAGCCCTAAAGGGCTGAATCAGCCCCAGCATTTT.

This clonotype was observed a handful of times. The chain employs TRBV4-1 and TRBJ2-7; tentatively, D is TRBD1 (6 bases). Germline V gene data show CDR1 as MGHRA and CDR2 as YSYEKL. The CDR3 loop spans 14 amino acids. The V end lost 2 bases, the J end lost 6 bases, and 14 bases lay between the germline ends. CDR3 in amino acids: CASSQFPLGAEQYF. The CDR3 DNA sequence: TGCGCCAGCAGCCAATTCCCCTTGGGGGCCGAGCAGTACTTC.

The chain joins TRBV4-1 to TRBJ1-6, with 10 bases fitting TRBD1. In germline, CDR1 is MGHRA, CDR2 YSYEKL. Losses at the gene ends were 3 bases for V and 0 bases for J; bases not matched to a gene: 8. The CDR3 extends over 19 amino acids. In DNA, the CDR3 is TGCGCCAGCAGCCAGGAAGGGACAGGGGAAAGCTCCTATAATTCACCCCTCCACTTT. It encodes CASSQEGTGESSYNSPLHF.

This clonotype was counted a few times. V gene TRBV7-2 combines with J gene TRBJ1-1, with D hard to call. The germline V gene encodes CDR1 SGHTA and CDR2 FQGNSA. The CDR3 extends over 13 amino acids. The V end was cut by 2 bases, the J end by 1 base, with 5 bases between. The CDR3 region has the DNA TGTGCCAGCAGCTTATACTGGAACACTGAAGCTTTCTTT. Its translation: CASSLYWNTEAFF.

The chain is built from TRBV6-1 and TRBJ2-1, with 8 bases fitting TRBD2. V shed 8 bases and J 1 base; nucleotides not matched to a gene: 13. Germline CDR1 and CDR2: MNHNS and SASEGT. The CDR3 has 17 residues. The DNA for the CDR3 is TGTGCCAGCGTTTCAGCGGGGGCCCCATTGTCCTACAATGAGCAGTTCTTC. This codes for CASVSAGAPLSYNEQFF.

This clonotype has just a few counts. J is TRBJ2-3 and V is TRBV15, with a weak D call TRBD1 (5 bases). Trimming pared 5 bases from V and 1 base from J, leaving 16 bases between. The CDR3 loop spans 16 amino acids. CDR1 and CDR2 (germline): LNHNV, YYDKDF (reference sequence). The CDR3: CATSPALGRGTDTQYF. In nucleotides, the CDR3 is TGTGCCACCAGCCCCGCCCTGGGGCGAGGCACAGATACGCAGTATTTT.

This rearrangement joins TRBV29-1 to TRBJ2-3; 7 nucleotides line up with TRBD1. The CDR3 runs 13 residues. Germline V gives CDR1 SQVTM, CDR2 ANQGSEA. With V trimmed by 6 bases and J by 0 bases, 3 bases remained unmatched. In nucleotides, the CDR3 is TGCAGCGTGACAGGGATTAGCACAGATACGCAGTATTTT. Translated: CSVTGISTDTQYF.

The chain couples TRBV5-1 to TRBJ2-3, with unresolved D. Germline V lookup: CDR1 SGHRS, CDR2 YFSETQ. This CDR3 contains 17 residues. V was cut by 0 bases and J by 2 bases, with 16 bases left in between. CDR3 nucleotide sequence: TGCGCCAGCAGCTTGGCCACCAGTACTTCTTTCACAGATACGCAGTATTTT. Protein product: CASSLATSTSFTDTQYF.

The gene calls are TRBV13 and TRBJ2-5; D is tentatively TRBD1 or TRBD2 (5 bases each). The CDR3 contains 15 residues. The germline V and J ends were trimmed by 5 bases and 2 bases, with 15 bases remaining between them. Germline V CDR1 and CDR2: PRHDT, FYEKMQ (reference sequence). The CDR3 coding sequence is TGTGCCAGCAGCGGATCGGGGCTAGGACAAGAGACCCAGTACTTC. As protein: CASSGSGLGQETQYF.

The table lists this clonotype with a few counts. The V call is TRBV10-2, the J call TRBJ2-2; weak D call: TRBD2 (6 bases). Trimming stripped 3 bases from V and 2 bases from J, with 10 bases between. CDR3 length: 15 amino acids. From germline, CDR1 is WSHSY and CDR2 SAAADI. The chain's CDR3 is CASSDGTVNTGELFF. The CDR3 DNA follows: TGCGCCAGCAGTGACGGGACTGTAAACACCGGGGAGCTGTTTTTT.

J is TRBJ2-7 and V is TRBV20-1, with D uncertain. The germline CDR1 and CDR2 sequences are DFQATT and SNEGSKA (reference sequence). Trimming pared 1 base from V and 6 bases from J, leaving 19 bases between. The CDR3 is 15 amino acids. This CDR3 is CSARGENSWALEQYF. Here the CDR3 DNA reads TGCAGTGCTAGAGGTGAAAATAGTTGGGCCCTCGAGCAGTACTTC.

There are a few counts of this clonotype. V gene TRBV5-1 combines with J gene TRBJ1-1; a possible D gene is TRBD1 (6 bases). Germline V lookup: CDR1 SGHRS, CDR2 YFSETQ. The germline V and J ends were trimmed by 0 bases and 1 base, with 22 bases remaining between them. The CDR3 covers 19 residues. The CDR3 spells CASSLVGGGATQQNTEAFF. DNA for the CDR3: TGCGCCAGCAGCTTGGTTGGTGGGGGCGCCACCCAACAGAACACTGAAGCTTTCTTT.

This chain uses TRBV5-1 with TRBJ1-1, with 7 bases fitting TRBD1. V dropped 4 bases and J dropped 3; count of bases not matched to a gene: 9. From germline, CDR1 is SGHRS and CDR2 YFSETQ. The CDR3 loop spans 15 amino acids. CDR3 nucleotides: TGCGCCAGCAGCGGGATGACAGGGTGGTACACTGAAGCTTTCTTT. This codes for CASSGMTGWYTEAFF. Based on the CDR3 plus reference TRBV5-1 and TRBJ1-1, the full variable domain is KAGVTQTPRYLIKTRGQQVTLSCSPISGHRSVSWYQQTPGQGLQFLFEYFSETQRNKGNFPGRFSGRQFSNSRSEMNVSTLELGDSALYLCASSGMTGWYTEAFFGQGTRLTVV.

This chain links TRBV20-1 with TRBJ2-7; 9 bases fit TRBD2. Trimming removed 2 bases from V and 1 base from J; junction bases left unmatched: 3. The CDR3 consists of 14 residues. Germline assignment: CDR1 DFQATT and CDR2 SNEGSKA (reference sequence). The CDR3 protein is CSARRSGGSYEQYF. DNA of the CDR3: TGCAGTGCTAGACGTAGCGGGGGTTCCTACGAGCAGTACTTC.

J is TRBJ2-7 and V is TRBV5-4, with 10 bases aligning to TRBD2. The CDR3 spans 15 residues. Germline V gene sequence: CDR1 SGHNT, CDR2 YYREEE (reference sequence). V lost 4 bases, J lost 4 bases, and 8 bases stayed unmatched. Here the CDR3 DNA reads TGTGCCAGCAGCCCGGCTAGCGGGGGAAGTTACGAGCAGTACTTC. Amino acids: CASSPASGGSYEQYF.

This chain joins TRBV24-1 and TRBJ2-7, with 7 bases lining up with TRBD1. The V segment lost 4 bases and the J segment 3 bases; nucleotides outside the gene matches: 8. The length of the CDR3 is 15 residues. CDR1 KGHDR and CDR2 SFDVKD come from the germline V gene. The CDR3 DNA sequence: TGTGCCACCAGTGACAACAGGGGAGTCAGCTACGAGCAGTACTTC. Amino acid sequence: CATSDNRGVSYEQYF.

This chain links TRBV6-2 or TRBV6-3 with TRBJ1-5; D is undetermined. The CDR3 is made up of 12 amino acids. Germline lookup yields CDR1 MNHEY and CDR2 SVGEGT. Trimming pared 5 bases from V and 7 bases from J, leaving 9 bases between. The CDR3 sequence: CASSRSVQPQHF. CDR3 coding DNA: TGTGCCAGCAGTCGGAGCGTCCAGCCCCAGCATTTT.

This clonotype was seen more than once but under ten times. V usage is TRBV4-1 and J usage is TRBJ2-7; either TRBD1 or TRBD2 may supply D (5 bases each). Trimming cost V 0 bases and J 2 bases, with 11 bases left between them. The CDR3 spans 15 residues. Germline V gene sequence: CDR1 MGHRA, CDR2 YSYEKL. CDR3 residues: CASSQDYGDPYEQYF. In DNA, the CDR3 is TGCGCCAGCAGCCAAGATTACGGGGACCCCTACGAGCAGTACTTC.

The chain joins TRBV3-1 to TRBJ2-3; no clear D. Trimming stripped 0 bases from V and 3 bases from J, with 10 bases between. The V gene's germline CDR1 is LGHDT and CDR2 YNNKEL (reference sequence). There are 15 residues in the CDR3. The CDR3 bases are TGTGCCAGCAGCCAAGACCCAATCGGGACAGATACGCAGTATTTT. This gives the protein CASSQDPIGTDTQYF.

J is TRBJ2-7 and V is TRBV4-2, with TRBD2 as a possible D gene (5 bases). V lost 0 bases and J 0 bases, leaving 9 bases between the germline ends. CDR1 LGHNA and CDR2 YNFKEQ come from the germline V gene. The CDR3 totals 15 residues. The CDR3 DNA reads as TGTGCCAGCAGCCAAGAGCGGGTACCCTCCTACGAGCAGTACTTC. It yields the protein CASSQERVPSYEQYF.